The present T cell receptor beta chain was sequenced within a study of regulatory T cells in long-lasting Graves disease. There are 12 residues in the CDR3. The germline CDR1 and CDR2 sequences are SQVTM and ANQGSEA. Time point given: persistent/refractory GD, antithyroid drugs over 5 years with positive TRAb. The TCR library was made from RNA extracted from PBMCs. To make TCR beta libraries, researchers used iRepertoire HTBI primers and Arm-PCR of CDR3 regions. TCRdb used MiXCR to reprocess the multiplex PCR reads, holding one entry per CDR3 protein. The sample shows some 370,000 distinct CDR3 sequences, 20% to 25% of them seen only once. Study-level findings and limits: Authors noted too few samples as a limitation. Rather than thyroid tissue, only peripheral blood underwent study. Among the persistent patients, fewer than 3,000 public clonotypes were shared, more than the approximately 970 shared among new patients. Persistent Graves' patients had lower TCR diversity than newly diagnosed ones.

Turning to this clonotype: Its cognate antigen is unknown. A much larger clonotype is one base distant, so this may be a read error.

This specimen was peripheral blood mononuclear cells (PBMCs), taken when the disease was refractory, from a patient treated with antithyroid drugs. This receptor was identified in a female donor with Graves disease. V is TRBV29-1 and J is TRBJ2-7; D perhaps matches TRBD2 (6 bases). CDR3 DNA: TGCAGCGTCGGGGACTTCTCCTACGAGCAGCACTTC. Amino acids: CSVGDFSYEQHF.